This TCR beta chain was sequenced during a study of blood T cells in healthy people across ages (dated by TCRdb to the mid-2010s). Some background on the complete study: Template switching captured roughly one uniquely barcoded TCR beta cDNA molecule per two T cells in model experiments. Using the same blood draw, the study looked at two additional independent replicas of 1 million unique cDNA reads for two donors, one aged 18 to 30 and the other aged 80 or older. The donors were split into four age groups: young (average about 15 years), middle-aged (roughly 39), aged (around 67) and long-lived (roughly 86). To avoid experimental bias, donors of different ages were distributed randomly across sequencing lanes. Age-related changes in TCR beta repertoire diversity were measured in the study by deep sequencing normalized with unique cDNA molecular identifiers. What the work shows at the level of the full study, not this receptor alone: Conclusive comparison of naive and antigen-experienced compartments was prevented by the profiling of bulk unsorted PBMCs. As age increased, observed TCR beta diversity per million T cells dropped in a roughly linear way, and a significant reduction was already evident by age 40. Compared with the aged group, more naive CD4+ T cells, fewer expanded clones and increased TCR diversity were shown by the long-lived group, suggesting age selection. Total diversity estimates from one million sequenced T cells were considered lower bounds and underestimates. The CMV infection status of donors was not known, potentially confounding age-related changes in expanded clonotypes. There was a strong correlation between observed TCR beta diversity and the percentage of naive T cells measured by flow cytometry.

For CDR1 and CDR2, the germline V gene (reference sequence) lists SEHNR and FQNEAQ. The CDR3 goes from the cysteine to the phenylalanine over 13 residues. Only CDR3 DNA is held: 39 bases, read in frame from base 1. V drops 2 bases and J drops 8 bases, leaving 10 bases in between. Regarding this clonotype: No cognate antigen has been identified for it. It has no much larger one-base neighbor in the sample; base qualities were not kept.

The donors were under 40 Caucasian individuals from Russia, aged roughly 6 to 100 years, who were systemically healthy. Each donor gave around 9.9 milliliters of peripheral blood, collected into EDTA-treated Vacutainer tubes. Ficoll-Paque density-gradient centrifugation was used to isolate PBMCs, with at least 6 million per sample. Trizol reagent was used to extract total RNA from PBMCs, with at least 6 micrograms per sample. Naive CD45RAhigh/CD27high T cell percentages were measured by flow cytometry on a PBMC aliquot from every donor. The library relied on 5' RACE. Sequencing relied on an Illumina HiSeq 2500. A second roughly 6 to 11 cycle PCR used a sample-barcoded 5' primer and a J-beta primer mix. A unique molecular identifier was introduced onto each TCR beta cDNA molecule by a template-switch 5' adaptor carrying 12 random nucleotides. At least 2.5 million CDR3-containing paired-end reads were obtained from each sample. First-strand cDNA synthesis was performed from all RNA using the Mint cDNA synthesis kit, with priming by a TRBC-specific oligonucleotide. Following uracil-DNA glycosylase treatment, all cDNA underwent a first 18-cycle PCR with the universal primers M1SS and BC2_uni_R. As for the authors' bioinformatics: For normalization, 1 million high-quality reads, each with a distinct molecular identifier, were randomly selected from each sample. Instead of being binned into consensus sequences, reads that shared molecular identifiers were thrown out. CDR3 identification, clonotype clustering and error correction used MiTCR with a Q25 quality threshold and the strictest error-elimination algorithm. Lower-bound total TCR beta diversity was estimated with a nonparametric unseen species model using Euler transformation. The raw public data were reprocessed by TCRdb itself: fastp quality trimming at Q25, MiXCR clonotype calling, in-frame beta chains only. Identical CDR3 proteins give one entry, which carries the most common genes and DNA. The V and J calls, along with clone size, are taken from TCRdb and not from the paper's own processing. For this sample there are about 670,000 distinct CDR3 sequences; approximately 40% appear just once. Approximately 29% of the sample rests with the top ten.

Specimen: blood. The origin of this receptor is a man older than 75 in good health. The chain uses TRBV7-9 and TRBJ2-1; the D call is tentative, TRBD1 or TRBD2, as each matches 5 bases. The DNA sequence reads TGTGCCAGCAGCTTAAAGGGGCGGGATGAGCAGTTCTTC. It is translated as CASSLKGRDEQFF.